One and the same sample provided the 23 T cell receptor beta chains below, sequenced in a study of T cells in placental villitis. The libraries were made with immunoSEQ v4. Sequencing was performed with immunoSEQ multiplex PCR; in TCRdb, only in-frame clones are kept and a portion is missing. The data contain 3,000 to 4,000 clones, roughly 70% of them singletons. Sample: placental tissue containing maternal and fetal cells. The receptors derive from a human patient with infectious villitis; the placental T cells may come from both mother and fetus.

This rearrangement joins TRBV6-5 to TRBJ1-5; TRBD1 matches 8 bases. The CDR3 runs 14 residues. Per the germline V gene, CDR1 is MNHEY and CDR2 is SVGAGI. Germline trimming cut 8 bases from V and 2 bases from J; bases unmatched to any gene: 5. CDR3 residues: CASSQGAGNQPQHF. CDR3 DNA: TGTGCCAGCTCGCAGGGGGCAGGCAATCAGCCCCAGCATTTT.

The chain employs TRBV7-3 and TRBJ2-5, with TRBD2 identical over 11 bases. The CDR3 loop spans 15 amino acids. After removal of 5 bases from V and 1 base from J, the junction contained 3 bases not matched to a gene. CDR1 and CDR2 from the germline V gene are SGHTA and FQGTGA. The chain's CDR3 is CASSPGLAGQETQYF. The CDR3 DNA reads TGTGCCAGCAGCCCCGGACTAGCGGGCCAAGAGACCCAGTACTTC.

Points on this clone: An end of the junction differs from the germline gene, which may be a read error. V and J are TRBV12-5 and TRBJ2-2; 11 bases agree with TRBD2. Germline V gene data show CDR1 as LGHNT and CDR2 as FRNRAP. The CDR3 is 15 amino acids. This CDR3 reads CASSFSGGATGELFF. In DNA form, the CDR3 reads TGTGCTAGTAGTTTTAGCGGGGGGGCCACCGGGGAGCTGTTTTTT.

The rearrangement links TRBV9 to TRBJ1-1, with D perhaps matching TRBD1 (6 bases). V lost 3 bases and J lost 7, with 19 bases in between. The CDR3 is made up of 15 amino acids. CDR1 SGDLS and CDR2 YYNGEE come from the germline V gene. The CDR3 is CASSAVGQGIGEAFF. The CDR3 DNA is TGTGCCAGCAGCGCCGTTGGGCAGGGGATTGGTGAAGCTTTCTTT.

The genes are TRBV2 and TRBJ1-1, with 7 bases matching TRBD1. CDR1 SNHLY and CDR2 FYNNEI come from the germline V gene. This CDR3 has 13 residues. V lost 6 bases to trimming and J lost 4 bases; unmatched junction nucleotides: 5. CDR3 nucleotide sequence: TGTGCCAGCAGGACACAGGGGACCACTGAAGCTTTCTTT. Protein product: CASRTQGTTEAFF. The full variable domain, rest sourced from reference TRBV2 and TRBJ1-1, is EPEVTQTPSHQVTQMGQEVILRCVPISNHLYFYWYRQILGQKVEFLVSFYNNEISEKSEIFDDQFSVERPDGSNFTLKIRSTKLEDSAMYFCASRTQGTTEAFFGQGTRLTVV.

The J gene is TRBJ1-1, the V gene TRBV5-1; no reliable D call. Deletions cut 0 bases from V and 6 bases from J, with 9 bases between. The CDR3 loop spans 13 amino acids. Germline CDR1 SGHRS, CDR2 YFSETQ. CDR3 protein: CASSLVGSAEAFF. The DNA for the CDR3 is TGCGCCAGCAGCTTGGTGGGTAGCGCTGAAGCTTTCTTT.

This clone occurred once. This chain joins TRBV7-3 and TRBJ2-7; 8 nucleotides line up with TRBD2. Losses at the gene ends were 4 bases for V and 2 bases for J; bases not matched to a gene: 4. The CDR3 contains 14 residues. Germline V gives CDR1 SGHTA, CDR2 FQGTGA. The CDR3 reads CASSSGGAAYEQYV. The DNA of the CDR3 is TGTGCCAGCAGCTCCGGGGGGGCCGCCTACGAGCAGTACGTC.

The gene calls are TRBV5-1 and TRBJ1-4; D not certain. Per the germline V gene, CDR1 is SGHRS and CDR2 is YFSETQ. The CDR3 is 14 residues long. V was pared by 0 bases and J by 6 bases, with 9 bases between. CDR3 nucleotides: TGCGCCAGCAGCTTGGATGGGAGTCATGAAAAACTGTTTTTT. It encodes CASSLDGSHEKLFF.

Details on this clone: A much bigger clone sits one base away, suggesting this may be a read error. Other DNA sequences in this specimen translate into the identical CDR3. This chain joins TRBV24-1 and TRBJ1-5; a possible D gene is TRBD1 (6 bases). The CDR3 spans 12 residues. Germline loops: CDR1 KGHDR, CDR2 SFDVKD. In DNA, the CDR3 is TGTGCCACCAGGACAGGCAATCAACCCCAGCATTTT. It encodes CATRTGNQPQHF.

This clone was seen only a few times. The chain has TRBV5-5 and TRBJ2-7; 8 nucleotides align to TRBD2. The CDR3 sequence is 18 residues long. Germline trimming cut 4 bases from V and 2 bases from J; bases unmatched to any gene: 17. Germline assignment: CDR1 SGHKS and CDR2 YYEKEE (reference sequence). The CDR3 region is CASSLRNSGESFTYEQYF. For the CDR3, the DNA is TGTGCCAGCAGCCTCCGAAATAGCGGGGAGTCCTTTACCTACGAGCAGTACTTC.

The V gene is TRBV10-1, the J gene TRBJ2-1; 10 bases are a match to TRBD2. Trimming took 3 bases from V and 3 from J; bases not matched to a gene: 2. The CDR3 runs to 15 residues. Germline V CDR1 and CDR2: WNHNN, SYGVQD (reference sequence). Here the CDR3 reads CASSESSGGYNEQFF. CDR3 bases: TGCGCCAGCAGTGAATCTAGCGGGGGCTACAATGAGCAGTTCTTC.

This chain uses TRBV9 with TRBJ1-2, with D perhaps matching TRBD1 (6 bases). Germline V gene sequence: CDR1 SGDLS, CDR2 YYNGEE. The V gene lost 3 bases and the J gene lost 0 bases, with 21 bases spanning the gap. CDR3 length equals 18 residues. CDR3 nucleotides: TGTGCCAGCAGCGCGGTGATTCCCGAGGGGGGCCCTAACTATGGCTACACCTTC. This gives the protein CASSAVIPEGGPNYGYTF.

The chain combines TRBV5-1 with TRBJ1-2; D is ambiguous. Germline assignment: CDR1 SGHRS and CDR2 YFSETQ. The V end was cut by 7 bases, the J end by 3 bases, with 16 bases between. This CDR3 contains 14 residues. CDR3 in DNA: TGCGCCAGCGCTAGAGCCGATGGGGACTATGGCTACACCTTC. It translates to CASARADGDYGYTF. The variable domain in full, with the rest retrieved from reference TRBV5-1 and TRBJ1-2, is KAGVTQTPRYLIKTRGQQVTLSCSPISGHRSVSWYQQTPGQGLQFLFEYFSETQRNKGNFPGRFSGRQFSNSRSEMNVSTLELGDSALYLCASARADGDYGYTFGSGTRLTVV.

This clone has a single count. The chain joins TRBV15 to TRBJ2-7; a possible D gene is TRBD2 (5 bases). The CDR3 spans 15 residues. V dropped 0 bases and J dropped 4 bases, with 13 bases sitting between them. The germline V gene encodes CDR1 LNHNV and CDR2 YYDKDF (reference sequence). For the CDR3, the DNA is TGTGCCACCAGCAGAGAACGGACTTTGGAGTACGAGCAGTACTTC. Translation: CATSRERTLEYEQYF.

This clone was detected only a few times. The chain recombines TRBV14 with TRBJ2-1; TRBD2 matches at 11 bases. J lost 3 bases, V lost 2 bases, and 0 bases had no gene match. This CDR3 has 15 residues. Germline CDR1 reads SGHDN; CDR2 reads FVKESK. The CDR3: CASSQLAGGYNEQFF. The CDR3 coding sequence is TGTGCCAGCAGCCAACTAGCGGGGGGCTACAATGAGCAGTTCTTC.

The chain combines TRBV21-1 with TRBJ2-6. TRBV21-1 represents a pseudogene. The CDR3 spans 14 residues. Here the CDR3 reads CASNKDSGANVLTF. CDR3 bases: TGTGCCAGCAACAAAGACTCTGGGGCCAACGTCCTGACTTTC.

On this clone: The same CDR3 arises from other DNA sequences in this sample as well. This rearrangement joins TRBV3-1 (or the pseudogene TRBV3-2) to TRBJ1-1; TRBD1 is a possible D gene (5 bases). The CDR3 extends over 12 amino acids. Looked up from germline, CDR1 is LGHDT and CDR2 is YNNKEL (reference sequence). Trimming removed 1 base from V and 10 bases from J, with 10 bases in between. CDR3: CASSQGGGTAFF. The CDR3 nucleotides are TGTGCCAGCAGCCAAGGGGGTGGGACAGCTTTCTTT.

As regards this clone: Other nucleotide sequences in the sample specify the same CDR3. The chain carries TRBV28 and TRBJ1-3, with D possibly matching TRBD1 (6 bases). This CDR3 region has 14 residues. V dropped 6 bases and J dropped 2 bases, with 11 bases sitting between them. Germline V CDR1 and CDR2: MDHEN, SYDVKM. The CDR3 bases are TGTGCCAGCAGCTACCACAGGGCTGGAAACACCATATATTTT. Encoded protein: CASSYHRAGNTIYF.

The chain is built from TRBV6-6 and TRBJ1-1; 8 nucleotides match TRBD1. Germline V gene data show CDR1 as MNHNY and CDR2 as SVGAGI (reference sequence). V lost 6 bases and J lost 2; bases outside the gene matches: 5. This CDR3 region has 14 residues. CDR3 amino acids: CASRAGQGNTEAFF. In nucleotides, the CDR3 is TGTGCCAGCAGAGCCGGACAGGGAAACACTGAAGCTTTCTTT.

This clone qualifies as large (0.1 to 1%). J is TRBJ1-2 and V is TRBV7-6; D may be TRBD1 (6 bases). The CDR3 runs 18 residues. Germline CDR1 SGHVS, CDR2 FNYEAQ. With 5 bases removed from V and 1 base from J, the gap between germline ends came to 23 bases. The CDR3 loop reads CASSQEMPAGALNYGYTF. The CDR3 DNA sequence: TGTGCCAGCAGCCAAGAGATGCCGGCAGGGGCCCTTAACTATGGCTACACCTTC. Full variable domain (missing parts from reference TRBV7-6 and TRBJ1-2): GAGVSQSPRYKVTKRGQDVALRCDPISGHVSLYWYRQALGQGPEFLTYFNYEAQQDKSGLPNDRFSAERPEGSISTLTIQRTEQRDSAMYRCASSQEMPAGALNYGYTFGSGTRLTVV.

This chain links TRBV5-6 with TRBJ2-7; D is unclear. The length of the CDR3 is 14 residues. Trimming took 0 bases from V and 0 from J, leaving 7 bases between them. The germline V gene has CDR1 SGHDT and CDR2 YYEEEE. CDR3: CASSLVGASYEQYF. The DNA of the CDR3 is TGTGCCAGCAGCTTGGTCGGAGCCTCCTACGAGCAGTACTTC.

Points on this clone: A read error may account for a junction end that differs from germline. Additional DNA sequences in this sample encode the identical CDR3. This sequence joins TRBV5-1 and TRBJ1-6; 12 bases fit TRBD1. This CDR3 has 14 amino acids. Germline V gene lookup returns CDR1 SGHRS and CDR2 YFSETQ. CDR3 nucleotide sequence: TGCGCCAGCAGCTGGGACAGGGGGCGTTCACCTCTCCACTTT. This codes for CASSWDRGRSPLHF.

This clone was detected only once. The V gene is TRBV29-1, the J gene TRBJ2-7; TRBD1 agrees at 10 bases. The junction had 0 bases not matched to a gene; V was cut back by 4 bases and J by 3 bases. This CDR3 has 12 residues. The germline gives CDR1 SQVTM, CDR2 ANQGSEA. The CDR3 spells CSVGTGGYEQYF. CDR3 nucleotides: TGCAGCGTTGGGACAGGGGGCTACGAGCAGTACTTC.